This T cell receptor beta chain is from a study of blood T cells in healthy people across ages. Study-level points and caveats: Leaving the PBMCs unsorted stopped any conclusive comparison of naive versus antigen-experienced cells. One million T cells yielded diversity estimates that were considered underestimates.

Total RNA was isolated from each sample in quantities of at least 6 micrograms. The CDR3 runs to 14 residues. V shed 4 bases, J shed 1 base, and the junction held 3 bases outside the gene matches. This clonotype was observed a handful of times. Its antigen is as yet unknown. Through a sample-barcoded 5' primer and a J-beta primer mix, a second PCR was run for roughly 6 to 12 cycles. TCRdb redid the calling of the 5' RACE reads with MiXCR, one entry per CDR3 protein. The data contain about 1.7 million distinct CDR3 sequences, under 30% of them singletons. This sequence was found in a woman under 40 in good health. The source material was blood. The V and J genes are TRBV12-3 or TRBV12-4 and TRBJ2-5, with 7 bases aligning to TRBD2. CDR3 DNA: TGTGCCAGCAGTTGGGGGGGACCCCAAGAGACCCAGTACTTC. It specifies CASSWGGPQETQYF.